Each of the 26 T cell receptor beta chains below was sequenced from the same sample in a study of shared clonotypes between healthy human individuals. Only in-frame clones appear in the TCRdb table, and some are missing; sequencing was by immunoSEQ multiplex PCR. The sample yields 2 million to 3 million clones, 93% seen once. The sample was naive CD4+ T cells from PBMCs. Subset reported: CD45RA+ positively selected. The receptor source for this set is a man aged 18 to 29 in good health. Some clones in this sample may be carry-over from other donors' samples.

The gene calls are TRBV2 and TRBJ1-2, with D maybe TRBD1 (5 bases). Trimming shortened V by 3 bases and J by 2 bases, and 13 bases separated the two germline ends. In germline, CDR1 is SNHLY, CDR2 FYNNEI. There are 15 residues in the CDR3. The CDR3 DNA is TGTGCCAGCAGTGAGGACACGGCTTGGAACTATGGCTACACCTTC. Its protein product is CASSEDTAWNYGYTF.

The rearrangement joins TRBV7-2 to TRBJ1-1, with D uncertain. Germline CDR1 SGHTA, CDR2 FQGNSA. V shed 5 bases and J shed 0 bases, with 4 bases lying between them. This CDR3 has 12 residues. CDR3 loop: CASSRVNTEAFF. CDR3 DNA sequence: TGTGCCAGCAGCCGGGTGAACACTGAAGCTTTCTTT.

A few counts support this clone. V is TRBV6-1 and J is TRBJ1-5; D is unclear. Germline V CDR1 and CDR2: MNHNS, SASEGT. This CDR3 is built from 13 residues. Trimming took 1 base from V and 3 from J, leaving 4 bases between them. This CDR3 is CASSEVDNQPQHF. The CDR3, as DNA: TGTGCCAGCAGTGAAGTGGACAATCAGCCCCAGCATTTT.

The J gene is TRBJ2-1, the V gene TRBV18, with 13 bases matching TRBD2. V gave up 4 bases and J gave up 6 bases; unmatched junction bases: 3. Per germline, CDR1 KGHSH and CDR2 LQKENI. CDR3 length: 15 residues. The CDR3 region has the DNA TGTGCCAGCTCACTGGGACTAGCGGGAACCAATGAGCAGTTCTTC. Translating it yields CASSLGLAGTNEQFF. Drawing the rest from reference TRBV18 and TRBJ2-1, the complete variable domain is NAGVMQNPRHLVRRRGQEARLRCSPMKGHSHVYWYRQLPEEGLKFMVYLQKENIIDESGMPKERFSAEFPKEGPSILRIQQVVRGDSAAYFCASSLGLAGTNEQFFGPGTRLTVL.

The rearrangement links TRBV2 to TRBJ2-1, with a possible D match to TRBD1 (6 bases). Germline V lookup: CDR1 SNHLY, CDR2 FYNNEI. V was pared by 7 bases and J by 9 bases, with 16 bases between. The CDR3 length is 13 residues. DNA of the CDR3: TGTGCCAGCAACCAGAATGGGGGCTCTGAGCAGTTCTTC. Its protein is CASNQNGGSEQFF.

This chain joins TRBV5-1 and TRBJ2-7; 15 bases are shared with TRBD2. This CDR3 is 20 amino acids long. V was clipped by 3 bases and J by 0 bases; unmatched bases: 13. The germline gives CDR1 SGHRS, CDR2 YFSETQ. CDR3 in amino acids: CASSWGLAGGSGDSSYEQYF. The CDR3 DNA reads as TGCGCCAGCAGCTGGGGACTAGCGGGAGGATCGGGAGATAGCTCCTACGAGCAGTACTTC.

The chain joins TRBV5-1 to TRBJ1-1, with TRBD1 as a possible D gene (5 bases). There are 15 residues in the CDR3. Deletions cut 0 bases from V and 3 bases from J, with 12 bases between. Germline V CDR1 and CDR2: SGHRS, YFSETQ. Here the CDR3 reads CASSLVSGIDTEAFF. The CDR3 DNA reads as TGCGCCAGCAGCTTGGTGTCAGGGATCGACACTGAAGCTTTCTTT. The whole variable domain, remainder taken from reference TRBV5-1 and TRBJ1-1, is KAGVTQTPRYLIKTRGQQVTLSCSPISGHRSVSWYQQTPGQGLQFLFEYFSETQRNKGNFPGRFSGRQFSNSRSEMNVSTLELGDSALYLCASSLVSGIDTEAFFGQGTRLTVV.

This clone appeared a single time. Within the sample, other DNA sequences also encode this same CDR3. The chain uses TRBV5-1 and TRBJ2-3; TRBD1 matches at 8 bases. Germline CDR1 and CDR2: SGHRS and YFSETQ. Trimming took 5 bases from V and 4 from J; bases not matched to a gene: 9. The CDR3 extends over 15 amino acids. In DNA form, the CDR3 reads TGCGCCAGCAGTCCCGGACAGGGCGGTGCAGATACGCAGTATTTT. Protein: CASSPGQGGADTQYF.

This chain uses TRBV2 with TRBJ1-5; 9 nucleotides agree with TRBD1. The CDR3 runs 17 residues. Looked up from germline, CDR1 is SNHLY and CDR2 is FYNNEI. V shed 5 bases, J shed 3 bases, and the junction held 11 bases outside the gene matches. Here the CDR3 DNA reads TGTGCCAGCAGTACTACTCCGGGACAGGGTAACAATCAGCCCCAGCATTTT. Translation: CASSTTPGQGNNQPQHF.

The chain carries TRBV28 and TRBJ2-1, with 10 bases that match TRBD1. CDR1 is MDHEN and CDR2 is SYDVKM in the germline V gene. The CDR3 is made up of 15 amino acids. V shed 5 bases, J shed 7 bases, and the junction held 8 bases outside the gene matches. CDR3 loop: CASSPGTGDRNEQFF. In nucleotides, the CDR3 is TGTGCCAGCAGTCCCGGGACAGGGGATCGGAATGAGCAGTTCTTC.

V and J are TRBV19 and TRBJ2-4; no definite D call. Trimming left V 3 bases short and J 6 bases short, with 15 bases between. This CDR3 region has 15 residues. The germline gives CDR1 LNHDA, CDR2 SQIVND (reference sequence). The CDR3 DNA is TGTGCCAGTAGTATGTGGAGAGCCTCCGGAAACATTCAGTACTTC. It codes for CASSMWRASGNIQYF.

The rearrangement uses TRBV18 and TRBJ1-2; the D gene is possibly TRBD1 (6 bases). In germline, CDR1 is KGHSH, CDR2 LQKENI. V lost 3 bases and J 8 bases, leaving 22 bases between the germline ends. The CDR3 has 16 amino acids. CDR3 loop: CASSPGAGLDGRGYTF. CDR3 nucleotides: TGTGCCAGCTCACCGGGGGCAGGGCTGGATGGAAGGGGCTACACCTTC.

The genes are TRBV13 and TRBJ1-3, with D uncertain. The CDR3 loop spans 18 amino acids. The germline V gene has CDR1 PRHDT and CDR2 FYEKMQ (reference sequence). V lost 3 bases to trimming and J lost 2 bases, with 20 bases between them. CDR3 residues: CASSFASGVRVPGNTIYF. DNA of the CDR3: TGTGCCAGCAGCTTTGCGTCCGGAGTGAGGGTCCCTGGAAACACCATATATTTT.

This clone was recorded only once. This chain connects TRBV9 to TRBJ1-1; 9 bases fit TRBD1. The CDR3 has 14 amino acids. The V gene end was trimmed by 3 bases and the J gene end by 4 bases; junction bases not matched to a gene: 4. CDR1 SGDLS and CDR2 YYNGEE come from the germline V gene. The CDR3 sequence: CASSGRDRVTEAFF. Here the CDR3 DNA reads TGTGCCAGCAGCGGCCGGGACAGGGTCACTGAAGCTTTCTTT.

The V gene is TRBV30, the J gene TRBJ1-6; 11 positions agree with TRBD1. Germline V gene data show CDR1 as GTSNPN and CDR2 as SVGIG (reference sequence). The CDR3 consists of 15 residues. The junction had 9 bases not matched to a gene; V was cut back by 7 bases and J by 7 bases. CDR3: CASGQGAWENSPLHF. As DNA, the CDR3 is TGTGCCTCAGGACAGGGGGCGTGGGAGAATTCACCCCTCCACTTT.

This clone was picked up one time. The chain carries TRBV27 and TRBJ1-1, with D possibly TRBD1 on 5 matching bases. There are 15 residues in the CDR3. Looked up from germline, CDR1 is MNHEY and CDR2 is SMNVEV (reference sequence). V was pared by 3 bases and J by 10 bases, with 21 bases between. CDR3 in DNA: TGTGCCAGCAGTTTCAGGGCACGCCGAGGTTTAGGAGCTTTCTTT. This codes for CASSFRARRGLGAFF.

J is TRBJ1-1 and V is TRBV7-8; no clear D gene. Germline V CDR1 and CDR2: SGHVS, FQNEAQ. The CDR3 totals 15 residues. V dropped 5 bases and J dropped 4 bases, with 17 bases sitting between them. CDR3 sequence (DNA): TGTGCCAGCAGCCGCTTAACAGTAGTTATCACTGAAGCTTTCTTT. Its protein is CASSRLTVVITEAFF.

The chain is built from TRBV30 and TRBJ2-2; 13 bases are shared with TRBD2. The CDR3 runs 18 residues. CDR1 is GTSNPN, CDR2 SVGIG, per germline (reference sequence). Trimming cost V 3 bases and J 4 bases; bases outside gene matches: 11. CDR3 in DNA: TGTGCCTGGAGACCCCAGGGACTAGCGGGGAGTAGCACCGGGGAGCTGTTTTTT. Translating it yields CAWRPQGLAGSSTGELFF.

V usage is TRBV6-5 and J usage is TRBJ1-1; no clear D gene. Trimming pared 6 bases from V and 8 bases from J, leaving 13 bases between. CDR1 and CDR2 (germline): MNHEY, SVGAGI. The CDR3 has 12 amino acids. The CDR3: CASRATAGEAFF. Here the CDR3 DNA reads TGTGCCAGCAGGGCCACGGCAGGAGAAGCTTTCTTT.

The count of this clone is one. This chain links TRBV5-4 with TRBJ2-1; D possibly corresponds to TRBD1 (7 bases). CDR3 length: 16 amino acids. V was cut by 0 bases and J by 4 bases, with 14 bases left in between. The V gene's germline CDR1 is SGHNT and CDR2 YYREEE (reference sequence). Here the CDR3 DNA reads TGTGCCAGCAGCTTGGGGACAGGACTACCATACAATGAGCAGTTCTTC. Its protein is CASSLGTGLPYNEQFF.

CDR3: CASSMMGTGPLIQYF. In nucleotides, the CDR3 is TGTGCCAGCAGTATGATGGGGACAGGGCCACTTATTCAGTACTTC. The chain couples TRBV7-9 to TRBJ2-4, with 9 bases identical to TRBD1. The CDR3 has 15 amino acids. Losses at the gene ends were 6 bases for V and 10 bases for J; bases not matched to a gene: 13. Germline V CDR1 and CDR2: SEHNR, FQNEAQ (reference sequence). Combining the CDR3 with reference TRBV7-9 and TRBJ2-4 gives the whole variable domain DTGVSQNPRHKITKRGQNVTFRCDPISEHNRLYWYRQTLGQGPEFLTYFQNEAQLEKSRLLSDRFSAERPKGSFSTLEIQRTEQGDSAMYLCASSMMGTGPLIQYFGAGTRLSVL.

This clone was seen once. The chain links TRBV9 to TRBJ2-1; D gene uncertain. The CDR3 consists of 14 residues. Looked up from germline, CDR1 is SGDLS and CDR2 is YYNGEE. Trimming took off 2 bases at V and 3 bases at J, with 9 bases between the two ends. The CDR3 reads CASSVGSFYNEQFF. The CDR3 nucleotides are TGTGCCAGCAGCGTTGGTAGTTTCTACAATGAGCAGTTCTTC.

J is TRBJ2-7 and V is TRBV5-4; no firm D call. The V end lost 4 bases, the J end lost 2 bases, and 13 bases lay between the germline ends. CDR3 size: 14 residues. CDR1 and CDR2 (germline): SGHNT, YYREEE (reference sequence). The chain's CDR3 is CASSPAFGAYEQYF. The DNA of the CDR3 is TGTGCCAGCAGCCCGGCTTTTGGGGCCTACGAGCAGTACTTC.

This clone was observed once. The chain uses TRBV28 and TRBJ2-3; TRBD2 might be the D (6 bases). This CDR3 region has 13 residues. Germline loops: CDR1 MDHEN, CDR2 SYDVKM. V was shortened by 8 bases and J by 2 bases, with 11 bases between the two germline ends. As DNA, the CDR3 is TGTGCCAGCGGGGACTCATACACAGATACGCAGTATTTT. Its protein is CASGDSYTDTQYF.

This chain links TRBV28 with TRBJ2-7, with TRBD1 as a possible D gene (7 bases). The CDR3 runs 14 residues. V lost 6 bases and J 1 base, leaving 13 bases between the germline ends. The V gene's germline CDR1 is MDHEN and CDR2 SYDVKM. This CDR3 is CASRTQGRSYEQYF. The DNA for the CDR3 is TGTGCCAGCAGGACACAGGGGAGGTCCTACGAGCAGTACTTC. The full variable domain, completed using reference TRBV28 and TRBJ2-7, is DVKVTQSSRYLVKRTGEKVFLECVQDMDHENMFWYRQDPGLGLRLIYFSYDVKMKEKGDIPEGYSVSREKKERFSLILESASTNQTSMYLCASRTQGRSYEQYFGPGTRLTVT.

CDR3 sequence (DNA): TGTGCCAGCAGCTACACCTACGAGCAGTACTTC. It yields the protein CASSYTYEQYF. This rearrangement joins TRBV5-6 to TRBJ2-7, with D hard to call. Germline-derived CDR1 and CDR2 are SGHDT and YYEEEE. The CDR3 is 11 amino acids. V was pared by 3 bases and J by 2 bases, with 3 bases between.